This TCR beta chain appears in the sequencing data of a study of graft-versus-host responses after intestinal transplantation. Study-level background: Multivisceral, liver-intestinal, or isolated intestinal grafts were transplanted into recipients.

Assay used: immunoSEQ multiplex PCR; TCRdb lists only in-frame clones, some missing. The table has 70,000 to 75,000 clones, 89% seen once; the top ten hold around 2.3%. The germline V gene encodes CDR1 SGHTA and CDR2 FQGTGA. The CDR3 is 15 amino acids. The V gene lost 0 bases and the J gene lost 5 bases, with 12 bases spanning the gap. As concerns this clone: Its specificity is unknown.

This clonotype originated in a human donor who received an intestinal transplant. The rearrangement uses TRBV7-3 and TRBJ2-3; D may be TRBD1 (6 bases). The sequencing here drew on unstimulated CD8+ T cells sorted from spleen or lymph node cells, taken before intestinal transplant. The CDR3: CASSLTSGVVDTQYF. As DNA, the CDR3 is TGTGCCAGCAGCTTAACCTCAGGGGTGGTAGATACGCAGTATTTT.